The next 17 T cell receptor beta chains were all read from a single sample in a study of cytomegalovirus exposure and HLA in healthy donors. The PCR was carried out with 60 Vbeta primers and 13 Jbeta primers. Sequenced by immunoSEQ multiplex PCR; TCRdb stores in-frame clones only, minus some. This table lists about 110,000 clones. Sequencing was performed on PBMCs. The receptors originated from a man in his forties or fifties in good health and CMV-seronegative.

The V call is TRBV12-5, the J call TRBJ1-2; TRBD1 is a possible D gene (5 bases). This CDR3 spans 14 amino acids. Trimming took off 6 bases at V and 4 bases at J, with 15 bases between the two ends. Per germline, CDR1 LGHNT and CDR2 FRNRAP. The CDR3 here is CASGDRQSLYGYTF. CDR3 in DNA: TGTGCTAGTGGAGATAGACAGTCTCTCTATGGCTACACCTTC.

The chain has TRBV18 and TRBJ1-2; the D gene is possibly TRBD1 (5 bases). Germline CDR1 and CDR2: KGHSH and LQKENI. The CDR3 covers 14 residues. V lost 3 bases and J 8 bases, leaving 16 bases between the germline ends. Written as DNA, the CDR3 is TGTGCCAGCTCACCGGTCAGGGAAGTAGTAGGCTACACCTTC. Its translation: CASSPVREVVGYTF. The whole variable domain, filled in from reference TRBV18 and TRBJ1-2, reads NAGVMQNPRHLVRRRGQEARLRCSPMKGHSHVYWYRQLPEEGLKFMVYLQKENIIDESGMPKERFSAEFPKEGPSILRIQQVVRGDSAAYFCASSPVREVVGYTFGSGTRLTVV.

CDR3 coding DNA: TGTGCCAGCAGAATTCCCGGGGGCACTGAAGCTTTCTTT. It is translated as CASRIPGGTEAFF. V usage is TRBV6-5 and J usage is TRBJ1-1; the D gene is possibly TRBD1 (5 bases). Trimming pared 6 bases from V and 4 bases from J, leaving 12 bases between. Germline V CDR1 and CDR2: MNHEY, SVGAGI. This CDR3 region has 13 residues.

This sequence joins TRBV30 and TRBJ2-1; D ambiguous. CDR1 is GTSNPN, CDR2 SVGIG, per germline (reference sequence). V gave up 3 bases and J gave up 5 bases, with 2 bases separating them. The CDR3 is 10 residues long. The CDR3 loop is CAWSDNEQFF. The DNA of the CDR3 is TGTGCCTGGAGCGACAATGAGCAGTTCTTC. The entire variable domain, with the rest obtained from reference TRBV30 and TRBJ2-1, is as follows: SQTIHQWPATLVQPVGSPLSLECTVEGTSNPNLYWYRQAAGRGLQLLFYSVGIGQISSEVPQNLSASRPQDRQFILSSKKLLLSDSGFYLCAWSDNEQFFGPGTRLTVL.

J is TRBJ2-5 and V is TRBV6-6; 8 bases match TRBD2. CDR3 length: 14 amino acids. Germline lookup yields CDR1 MNHNY and CDR2 SVGAGI (reference sequence). With 3 bases clipped from V and 5 bases from J, the junction kept 5 bases outside the gene matches. CDR3 bases: TGTGCCAGCAGTTATCGGGGGGGAGTGGAGACCCAGTACTTC. Protein: CASSYRGGVETQYF.

The V call is TRBV5-4, the J call TRBJ2-7; the D is unclear. This CDR3 spans 15 amino acids. Germline CDR1 and CDR2: SGHNT and YYREEE (reference sequence). V was pared by 4 bases and J by 0 bases, with 14 bases between. The CDR3 DNA sequence: TGTGCCAGCAGCCCTGGTCGCGGTTCCTCCTACGAGCAGTACTTC. This encodes CASSPGRGSSYEQYF. The whole variable domain, filled in from reference TRBV5-4 and TRBJ2-7, reads ETGVTQSPTHLIKTRGQQVTLRCSSQSGHNTVSWYQQALGQGPQFIFQYYREEENGRGNFPPRFSGLQFPNYSSELNVNALELDDSALYLCASSPGRGSSYEQYFGPGTRLTVT.

The chain combines TRBV6-1 with TRBJ1-1; 10 bases line up with TRBD1. This CDR3 has 14 amino acids. Trimming removed 6 bases from V and 3 bases from J; junction bases left unmatched: 4. Germline assignment: CDR1 MNHNS and CDR2 SASEGT. DNA of the CDR3: TGTGCCAGCAGGACAGGGGGCGCGGACACTGAAGCTTTCTTT. This translates into CASRTGGADTEAFF.

The chain uses TRBV5-1 and TRBJ2-2; TRBD2 might be the D (6 bases). Germline loops: CDR1 SGHRS, CDR2 YFSETQ. This CDR3 contains 13 residues. V gave up 0 bases and J gave up 6 bases, with 6 bases separating them. The CDR3: CASSLGEAGELFF. The CDR3 DNA follows: TGCGCCAGCAGCTTGGGGGAGGCCGGGGAGCTGTTTTTT.

The V and J genes are TRBV9 and TRBJ2-1; TRBD2 is a possible D gene (6 bases). CDR1 is SGDLS and CDR2 is YYNGEE in the germline V gene. Trimming took off 3 bases at V and 2 bases at J, with 9 bases between the two ends. The CDR3 consists of 14 residues. CDR3 region: CASSAGLAYNEQFF. For the CDR3, the DNA is TGTGCCAGCAGCGCGGGACTTGCCTACAATGAGCAGTTCTTC.

This rearrangement joins TRBV7-9 to TRBJ2-7; D is uncertain. The CDR3 covers 13 residues. Per the germline V gene, CDR1 is SEHNR and CDR2 is FQNEAQ (reference sequence). Trimming left V 0 bases short and J 4 bases short, with 7 bases between. The CDR3 coding sequence is TGTGCCAGCAGCTTAGCGGGCTTATACGAGCAGTACTTC. Residues: CASSLAGLYEQYF.

The chain joins TRBV9 to TRBJ2-3; D unresolved. V was cut by 3 bases and J by 5 bases, with 4 bases left in between. The CDR3 is made up of 11 amino acids. Germline CDR1 SGDLS, CDR2 YYNGEE. The CDR3 protein is CASSAGDTQYF. CDR3 DNA sequence: TGTGCCAGCAGCGCAGGAGATACGCAGTATTTT.

This chain joins TRBV2 and TRBJ1-1; 9 bases are a match to TRBD1. Trimming took 6 bases from V and 5 from J; bases not matched to a gene: 7. The CDR3 extends over 14 amino acids. CDR1 SNHLY and CDR2 FYNNEI come from the germline V gene. CDR3 region: CASRNRGRETEAFF. The CDR3 DNA reads as TGTGCCAGCAGAAACAGGGGGCGCGAAACTGAAGCTTTCTTT.

This chain connects TRBV5-6 to TRBJ2-1; 14 bases align to TRBD2. J lost 1 base, V lost 2 bases, and 5 bases had no gene match. CDR3 length: 18 residues. Germline V gives CDR1 SGHDT, CDR2 YYEEEE. The CDR3 DNA reads TGTGCCAGCAGCTTTCCCGGACTAGCGGGAGGTTCCTACAATGAGCAGTTCTTC. Its translation: CASSFPGLAGGSYNEQFF. The whole variable domain, filled in from reference TRBV5-6 and TRBJ2-1, reads DAGVTQSPTHLIKTRGQQVTLRCSPKSGHDTVSWYQQALGQGPQFIFQYYEEEERQRGNFPDRFSGHQFPNYSSELNVNALLLGDSALYLCASSFPGLAGGSYNEQFFGPGTRLTVL.

J is TRBJ1-2 and V is TRBV5-1; TRBD1 is a possible D gene (5 bases). The V gene lost 0 bases and the J gene lost 5 bases, with 14 bases spanning the gap. The CDR3 is 15 residues long. The V gene's germline CDR1 is SGHRS and CDR2 YFSETQ. CDR3 residues: CASSLAMAGPYGYTF. The CDR3, as DNA: TGCGCCAGCAGCTTGGCCATGGCGGGGCCTTATGGCTACACCTTC.

This rearrangement joins TRBV9 to TRBJ2-3, with D perhaps matching TRBD2 (5 bases). The germline gives CDR1 SGDLS, CDR2 YYNGEE. The CDR3 loop spans 16 amino acids. The V end was cut by 3 bases, the J end by 0 bases, with 14 bases between. CDR3 DNA: TGTGCCAGCAGCGGCTCCTATGCGGGTAGCACAGATACGCAGTATTTT. It yields the protein CASSGSYAGSTDTQYF.

In DNA form, the CDR3 reads TGTGCCAGCCAGGGACTAGCTCGATACAATGAGCAGTTCTTC. This encodes CASQGLARYNEQFF. The chain combines TRBV27 with TRBJ2-1, with 9 bases aligning to TRBD2. This CDR3 comprises 14 residues. Germline V CDR1 and CDR2: MNHEY, SMNVEV (reference sequence). Losses at the gene ends were 8 bases for V and 4 bases for J; bases not matched to a gene: 6.

V gene TRBV18 combines with J gene TRBJ1-5; 9 bases map to TRBD1. The CDR3 totals 15 residues. The germline CDR1 and CDR2 sequences are KGHSH and LQKENI. Unmatched junction bases numbered 6, after V lost 3 bases and J lost 6 bases. In nucleotides, the CDR3 is TGTGCCAGCTCACCGGAACAGGGGGCAAGTCAGCCCCAGCATTTT. Its translation is CASSPEQGASQPQHF.